The 20 T cell receptor beta chains below come from one sample, sequenced in a study of blood T cell repertoires in COVID-19. TCRdb's copy holds only in-frame clones and misses some; the assay was immunoSEQ multiplex PCR. Of over 95,000 clones listed, 85% to 90% are singletons. Sequenced input: peripheral blood. These receptors all come from a woman aged 55 to 70 with COVID-19, enrolled during active disease.

The chain joins TRBV7-3 to TRBJ1-6; 8 bases line up with TRBD1. V shed 5 bases and J 9 bases; nucleotides not matched to a gene: 15. This CDR3 comprises 17 residues. Per the germline V gene, CDR1 is SGHTA and CDR2 is FQGTGA. The CDR3 nucleotides are TGTGCCAGCAGCAATCTCAGGGGGCCGGACATCGGTTCACCCCTCCACTTT. Encoded protein: CASSNLRGPDIGSPLHF.

Only a few counts were recorded for this clone. The rearrangement uses TRBV5-4 and TRBJ2-3; maybe TRBD2 (7 bases). CDR3 length: 16 amino acids. Germline CDR1 and CDR2: SGHNT and YYREEE (reference sequence). Trimming took off 4 bases at V and 2 bases at J, with 17 bases between the two ends. The CDR3 protein is CASSLQQGGDTDTQYF. In DNA form, the CDR3 reads TGTGCCAGCAGCCTCCAACAGGGAGGGGACACAGATACGCAGTATTTT.

This clone was found once. The chain carries TRBV3-1 (or the pseudogene TRBV3-2) and TRBJ1-6, with 9 bases that match TRBD1. The CDR3 spans 14 residues. Germline loops: CDR1 LGHDT, CDR2 YNNKEL (reference sequence). The J segment lost 4 bases and the V segment lost 8 bases, leaving 3 bases of the junction unmatched. The DNA of the CDR3 is TGTGCCAGCCGACAGGGGGAATATAATTCACCCCTCCACTTT. It encodes CASRQGEYNSPLHF.

V gene TRBV9 combines with J gene TRBJ2-5, with 10 bases aligning to TRBD1. The J segment lost 5 bases and the V segment lost 7 bases, leaving 8 bases of the junction unmatched. The germline V gene encodes CDR1 SGDLS and CDR2 YYNGEE. This CDR3 region has 14 residues. CDR3 in amino acids: CASSDRGQVETQYF. The CDR3 region has the DNA TGTGCCAGCTCAGACAGGGGGCAGGTCGAGACCCAGTACTTC.

This chain's CDR3 is CASSKPGTGYTEAFF. The CDR3 bases are TGTGCCAGCAGCAAGCCCGGGACAGGGTACACTGAAGCTTTCTTT. This rearrangement joins TRBV11-2 to TRBJ1-1; 9 positions match TRBD1. The CDR3 consists of 15 residues. Germline V gene sequence: CDR1 SGHAT, CDR2 FQNNGV. Trimming at V came to 5 bases and at J to 3 bases, leaving 7 bases not matched to a gene.

The chain joins TRBV5-6 to TRBJ1-2; 8 nucleotides line up with TRBD1. CDR1 is SGHDT and CDR2 is YYEEEE in the germline V gene. This CDR3 has 15 residues. J gave up 4 bases and V 0 bases, and 5 bases lay outside the gene matches. The CDR3 coding sequence is TGTGCCAGCAGCTTGGGGCCAGGGGGCGGCTATGGCTACACCTTC. Amino acids: CASSLGPGGGYGYTF.

The J gene is TRBJ1-4, the V gene TRBV4-1, with 8 positions matching TRBD1. Germline V gene sequence: CDR1 MGHRA, CDR2 YSYEKL. The CDR3 has 14 residues. V lost 2 bases, J lost 6 bases, and 2 bases stayed unmatched. The CDR3 region is CASSQSTGDEKLFF. The CDR3 nucleotides read TGCGCCAGCAGCCAATCGACAGGGGATGAAAAACTGTTTTTT.

This chain uses TRBV3-1 (or the pseudogene TRBV3-2) with TRBJ1-1; a weak D match, TRBD1 (5 bases). The V and J ends lost 2 bases and 8 bases respectively, with 15 bases between them. The CDR3 is made up of 14 amino acids. Germline V lookup: CDR1 LGHDT, CDR2 YNNKEL (reference sequence). CDR3 DNA sequence: TGTGCCAGCAGCCAAAGGGACTATACAGCCGAAGCTTTCTTT. Translation: CASSQRDYTAEAFF.

The chain recombines TRBV20-1 with TRBJ2-1; D remains unclear. The CDR3 contains 10 residues. Trimming cost V 5 bases and J 7 bases, with 6 bases left between them. Per the germline V gene, CDR1 is DFQATT and CDR2 is SNEGSKA (reference sequence). The CDR3 nucleotides read TGCAGTGCTCAGAGGAATGAGCAGTTCTTC. Its translation is CSAQRNEQFF.

The V call is TRBV4-1, the J call TRBJ2-2; 9 nucleotides agree with TRBD2. This CDR3 region has 16 residues. Germline trimming cut 3 bases from V and 4 bases from J; bases unmatched to any gene: 6. Germline CDR1 and CDR2: MGHRA and YSYEKL. CDR3 sequence: CASSQSAGGVTGELFF. As DNA, the CDR3 is TGCGCCAGCAGCCAGAGCGCGGGGGGGGTCACCGGGGAGCTGTTTTTT.

The V call is TRBV5-6, the J call TRBJ1-4; 9 bases agree with TRBD1. Trimming removed 3 bases from V and 7 bases from J; junction bases left unmatched: 7. This CDR3 contains 15 residues. The V gene's germline CDR1 is SGHDT and CDR2 YYEEEE. The CDR3 DNA sequence: TGTGCCAGCAGCTCAAACAGGGGGCAGAGTGAAAAACTGTTTTTT. It is translated as CASSSNRGQSEKLFF. Full variable domain (remainder filled in from reference TRBV5-6 and TRBJ1-4): DAGVTQSPTHLIKTRGQQVTLRCSPKSGHDTVSWYQQALGQGPQFIFQYYEEEERQRGNFPDRFSGHQFPNYSSELNVNALLLGDSALYLCASSSNRGQSEKLFFGSGTQLSVL.

The chain carries TRBV7-8 and TRBJ1-5, with no clear D. The CDR3 extends over 19 amino acids. Per the germline V gene, CDR1 is SGHVS and CDR2 is FQNEAQ. V was pared by 1 base and J by 0 bases, with 19 bases between. In DNA, the CDR3 is TGTGCCAGCAGCTTAGTGGGCAGTCCCCCCTTATATAGCAATCAGCCCCAGCATTTT. It specifies CASSLVGSPPLYSNQPQHF.

The chain carries TRBV7-9 and TRBJ1-5; TRBD1 matches 11 bases. From germline, CDR1 is SEHNR and CDR2 FQNEAQ (reference sequence). Trimming removed 4 bases from V and 9 bases from J; junction bases left unmatched: 11. This CDR3 comprises 16 residues. CDR3 residues: CASSSRTGGEEGPQHF. The CDR3 DNA reads TGTGCCAGCAGCTCTAGGACAGGGGGCGAAGAGGGGCCCCAGCATTTT.

The chain uses TRBV5-1 and TRBJ2-3, with TRBD2 matching 8 bases. The V gene end was trimmed by 3 bases and the J gene end by 1 base; junction bases not matched to a gene: 1. This CDR3 contains 14 residues. Germline CDR1 SGHRS, CDR2 YFSETQ. The CDR3 DNA reads as TGCGCCAGCAGCTCCGGGGGGGGCACAGATACGCAGTATTTT. Translation: CASSSGGGTDTQYF.

This sequence joins TRBV11-3 and TRBJ2-7; 9 bases line up with TRBD1. CDR3 length equals 15 residues. J was trimmed by 2 bases and V by 5 bases; bases with no gene match: 7. Germline CDR1 and CDR2: SGHNT and YENEEA. The CDR3 nucleotides read TGTGCCAGCAGCCCTGGACAGGGGCGAGCCTACGAGCAGTACTTC. It encodes CASSPGQGRAYEQYF.

This chain joins TRBV2 and TRBJ2-2; TRBD1 is a possible D gene (5 bases). CDR1 is SNHLY and CDR2 is FYNNEI in the germline V gene. V was trimmed by 5 bases and J by 3 bases, leaving 13 bases between them. This CDR3 spans 15 amino acids. The DNA for the CDR3 is TGTGCCAGCAGTACGGACACGGTCGACACCGGGGAGCTGTTTTTT. Translated: CASSTDTVDTGELFF.

This chain connects TRBV5-5 to TRBJ1-1, with 7 bases identical to TRBD1. Per the germline V gene, CDR1 is SGHKS and CDR2 is YYEKEE (reference sequence). V shed 5 bases and J 1 base; nucleotides not matched to a gene: 5. This CDR3 comprises 14 residues. The CDR3 bases are TGTGCCAGCAGGATAGGACAGGCGAACACTGAAGCTTTCTTT. Translation gives CASRIGQANTEAFF.

Turning to this clone: One end of the junction fails to match germline, which may point to a read error. The chain joins TRBV7-7 to TRBJ1-6; TRBD1 aligns across 7 bases. The CDR3 loop spans 16 amino acids. Germline CDR1 and CDR2: SSHAT and FNYEAQ (reference sequence). In nucleotides, the CDR3 is TGTGCTAGCAGCGCCCTGACAGGGAGCAATAATTCACCCCTCCACTTT. Translating it yields CASSALTGSNNSPLHF. The full variable domain, its missing parts supplied by reference TRBV7-7 and TRBJ1-6, is GAGVSQSPRYKVTKRGQDVTLRCDPISSHATLYWYQQALGQGPEFLTYFNYEAQPDKSGLPSDRFSAERPEGSISTLTIQRTEQRDSAMYRCASSALTGSNNSPLHFGNGTRLTVT.

In the case of this clone: Other DNA sequences in this sample translate to the same CDR3. V usage is TRBV5-1 and J usage is TRBJ1-2; 7 bases line up with TRBD1. There are 14 residues in the CDR3. V was pared by 5 bases and J by 0 bases, with 4 bases of the junction left unmatched. Looked up from germline, CDR1 is SGHRS and CDR2 is YFSETQ. CDR3 amino acids: CASSPQGANYGYTF. DNA of the CDR3: TGCGCCAGCAGTCCTCAGGGGGCTAACTATGGCTACACCTTC.

CDR3 bases: TGTGCCAGCAGTCGGGACACTCCGAACTATGGCTACACCTTC. Encoded protein: CASSRDTPNYGYTF. V usage is TRBV6-5 and J usage is TRBJ1-2; D perhaps matches TRBD1 (6 bases). Trimming stripped 5 bases from V and 2 bases from J, with 12 bases between. The length of the CDR3 is 14 residues. CDR1 is MNHEY and CDR2 is SVGAGI in the germline V gene.